Below are 19 T cell receptor beta chains sequenced from a single sample in a study of technical replicates of blood from several donors (dated by TCRdb to about 2017). The receptor library was made with the immunoSEQ multiplex PCR assay. TCRdb provides this immuneACCESS table in a form limited to in-frame rearrangements. Some clones are lacking; in checked studies, under half of them reflect an unresolved V gene, and why the rest are absent is not known. The sample table holds over 70,000 clones, of which roughly 90% were seen once. The leading ten clones occupy approximately 4.6% of the sample. The sequencing sample was made of PBMCs. The receptors shown here come from a human donor in good health. Some clones in this sample may be carry-over from other donors' samples.

The CDR3 is CASRAGTGMYEQYF. CDR3 DNA sequence: TGCGCCAGCAGAGCCGGGACAGGGATGTACGAGCAGTACTTC. The gene calls are TRBV23-1 and TRBJ2-7; TRBD1 matches at 9 bases. TRBV23-1 is an open reading frame whose function is uncertain. J lost 4 bases, V lost 6 bases, and 7 bases had no gene match. This CDR3 is 14 amino acids long.

The gene calls are TRBV6-1 and TRBJ1-4; D perhaps matches TRBD1 (6 bases). Germline V lookup: CDR1 MNHNS, CDR2 SASEGT. This CDR3 region has 15 residues. Trimming stripped 5 bases from V and 6 bases from J, with 16 bases between. DNA for the CDR3: TGTGCCAGCAGTTCCCAGGGGCCTCCGGATGAAAAACTGTTTTTT. It is translated as CASSSQGPPDEKLFF.

The chain has TRBV2 and TRBJ2-3; 9 nucleotides align to TRBD2. The CDR3 is 15 residues long. The V and J ends lost 6 bases and 4 bases, in that order; junction bases with no gene match: 8. Germline loops: CDR1 SNHLY, CDR2 FYNNEI. CDR3 protein: CASSPGAGGPDTQYF. The CDR3, as DNA: TGTGCCAGCAGCCCGGGGGCGGGGGGGCCAGATACGCAGTATTTT.

The V call is TRBV28, the J call TRBJ1-1; maybe TRBD1 (5 bases). This CDR3 spans 13 amino acids. The V gene's germline CDR1 is MDHEN and CDR2 SYDVKM. V shed 7 bases and J shed 1 base, with 10 bases lying between them. The CDR3 spells CASTRGGNTEAFF. The CDR3 DNA is TGTGCCAGCACTAGGGGTGGGAACACTGAAGCTTTCTTT.

This chain joins TRBV7-8 and TRBJ1-3; 9 bases align to TRBD1. Trimming at V came to 5 bases and at J to 1 base, leaving 12 bases not matched to a gene. This CDR3 is built from 18 residues. Germline loops: CDR1 SGHVS, CDR2 FQNEAQ. Here the CDR3 DNA reads TGTGCCAGCAGCCCCCGGGACAGGGTTTTATCTTCTGGAAACACCATATATTTT. Translating it yields CASSPRDRVLSSGNTIYF. Full variable domain (rest looked up from reference TRBV7-8 and TRBJ1-3): GAGVSQSPRYKVAKRGQDVALRCDPISGHVSLFWYQQALGQGPEFLTYFQNEAQLDKSGLPSDRFFAERPEGSVSTLKIQRTQQEDSAVYLCASSPRDRVLSSGNTIYFGEGSWLTVV.

The genes are TRBV2 and TRBJ2-1; 12 bases are shared with TRBD2. The trim removed 6 bases at V and 1 base at J, leaving 1 base unmatched. The CDR3 is 15 amino acids. From germline, CDR1 is SNHLY and CDR2 FYNNEI. DNA for the CDR3: TGTGCCAGCAGGACTAGCGGGGGTTCCTACAATGAGCAGTTCTTC. It yields the protein CASRTSGGSYNEQFF.

This chain joins TRBV7-9 and TRBJ2-4, with 9 bases lining up with TRBD1. V was clipped by 2 bases and J by 0 bases; unmatched bases: 11. This CDR3 has 19 amino acids. CDR1 and CDR2 (germline): SEHNR, FQNEAQ (reference sequence). CDR3 nucleotide sequence: TGTGCCAGCAGCTTACCCGGGACAGGGAAGGGCCTAGCCAAAAACATTCAGTACTTC. This gives the protein CASSLPGTGKGLAKNIQYF.

The rearrangement uses TRBV5-6 and TRBJ2-7; the D gene is possibly TRBD1 (6 bases). Trimming left V 4 bases short and J 0 bases short, with 14 bases between. This CDR3 region has 15 residues. The germline CDR1 and CDR2 sequences are SGHDT and YYEEEE. The CDR3 nucleotides are TGTGCCAGCAGCAAAGACAGGAGACCCTCCTACGAGCAGTACTTC. It encodes CASSKDRRPSYEQYF. The variable domain in full, completed from reference TRBV5-6 and TRBJ2-7, reads DAGVTQSPTHLIKTRGQQVTLRCSPKSGHDTVSWYQQALGQGPQFIFQYYEEEERQRGNFPDRFSGHQFPNYSSELNVNALLLGDSALYLCASSKDRRPSYEQYFGPGTRLTVT.

The chain combines TRBV7-9 with TRBJ1-2; TRBD1 agrees at 7 bases. CDR3 size: 13 residues. Looked up from germline, CDR1 is SEHNR and CDR2 is FQNEAQ (reference sequence). J lost 8 bases, V lost 5 bases, and 8 bases had no gene match. CDR3: CASSRDRVEGYTF. DNA for the CDR3: TGTGCCAGCAGCCGAGACAGGGTTGAAGGCTACACCTTC. Drawing the rest from reference TRBV7-9 and TRBJ1-2, the complete variable domain is DTGVSQNPRHKITKRGQNVTFRCDPISEHNRLYWYRQTLGQGPEFLTYFQNEAQLEKSRLLSDRFSAERPKGSFSTLEIQRTEQGDSAMYLCASSRDRVEGYTFGSGTRLTVV.

This clone was recorded only once. V and J are TRBV5-4 and TRBJ2-7; 9 positions match TRBD2. The germline CDR1 and CDR2 sequences are SGHNT and YYREEE (reference sequence). J gave up 2 bases and V 5 bases, and 5 bases lay outside the gene matches. The CDR3 runs 14 residues. CDR3 in amino acids: CASSQSGGPYEQYF. The CDR3 nucleotides read TGTGCCAGCAGTCAGAGCGGGGGGCCCTACGAGCAGTACTTC.

This clone was seen only once. The V call is TRBV28, the J call TRBJ1-1; D uncertain. Germline assignment: CDR1 MDHEN and CDR2 SYDVKM. The CDR3 extends over 14 amino acids. V lost 8 bases to trimming and J lost 4 bases, with 17 bases between them. CDR3 bases: TGTGCCAGCTGGAGTGCGGGGTTGGGCACTGAAGCTTTCTTT. Protein: CASWSAGLGTEAFF.

This chain connects TRBV29-1 to TRBJ1-1, with no clear D. The germline CDR1 and CDR2 sequences are SQVTM and ANQGSEA. The CDR3 spans 13 residues. V shed 3 bases and J shed 0 bases, with 8 bases lying between them. The CDR3 bases are TGCAGCGTTGACGTACAGATGAACACTGAAGCTTTCTTT. Residues: CSVDVQMNTEAFF.

The chain joins TRBV29-1 to TRBJ2-1; a possible D gene is TRBD1 (6 bases). The CDR3 covers 11 residues. V lost 4 bases and J 6 bases, leaving 7 bases between the germline ends. The germline gives CDR1 SQVTM, CDR2 ANQGSEA. The CDR3: CSVVGGNEQFF. The CDR3 region has the DNA TGCAGCGTTGTAGGGGGCAATGAGCAGTTCTTC.

V and J are TRBV7-9 and TRBJ1-4; the D gene is possibly TRBD1 (5 bases). Germline V CDR1 and CDR2: SEHNR, FQNEAQ (reference sequence). Trimming cost V 2 bases and J 7 bases, with 17 bases left between them. This CDR3 comprises 16 residues. The CDR3 sequence: CASSLYYGQGIEKLFF. The CDR3 bases are TGTGCCAGCAGCTTATATTATGGGCAGGGCATTGAAAAACTGTTTTTT.

The genes are TRBV7-2 and TRBJ2-7; 9 nucleotides line up with TRBD1. The CDR3 is made up of 16 amino acids. Germline V lookup: CDR1 SGHTA, CDR2 FQGNSA. V shed 6 bases and J 0 bases; nucleotides not matched to a gene: 9. The CDR3 loop is CASRRKTGGPSYEQYF. CDR3 DNA sequence: TGTGCCAGCAGGCGTAAGACAGGGGGGCCCTCCTACGAGCAGTACTTC.

This sequence joins TRBV2 and TRBJ2-5; D unresolved. The CDR3 consists of 15 residues. Germline CDR1 SNHLY, CDR2 FYNNEI. V dropped 5 bases and J dropped 4 bases, with 17 bases sitting between them. DNA of the CDR3: TGTGCCAGCAGTCCTCGCTTCTCCCGGGTAGAGACCCAGTACTTC. It is translated as CASSPRFSRVETQYF.

V is TRBV14 and J is TRBJ2-1, with 10 positions matching TRBD1. Germline V lookup: CDR1 SGHDN, CDR2 FVKESK. V shed 4 bases and J 9 bases; nucleotides not matched to a gene: 6. CDR3 length: 14 residues. The CDR3: CASSPSGTGAEQFF. In nucleotides, the CDR3 is TGTGCCAGCAGCCCCTCCGGGACAGGGGCTGAGCAGTTCTTC.

This clone was seen only once. J is TRBJ2-5 and V is TRBV5-1, with D possibly being TRBD1 (5 bases). Germline V gene lookup returns CDR1 SGHRS and CDR2 YFSETQ. The CDR3 runs to 14 residues. V was pared by 2 bases and J by 2 bases, with 10 bases between. The CDR3 region has the DNA TGCGCCAGCAGCTTTGATCGGACACAAGAGACCCAGTACTTC. Its protein is CASSFDRTQETQYF.

There are a few counts of this clone. The chain carries TRBV19 and TRBJ2-1; 8 bases map to TRBD1. The CDR3 sequence is 17 residues long. V was clipped by 0 bases and J by 4 bases; unmatched bases: 8. Per the germline V gene, CDR1 is LNHDA and CDR2 is SQIVND (reference sequence). The CDR3 reads CASSIDRGTGDYNEQFF. For the CDR3, the DNA is TGTGCCAGTAGTATAGACCGAGGGACAGGAGATTACAATGAGCAGTTCTTC.